This TCR beta chain was obtained from a study of cytomegalovirus exposure and HLA in healthy donors. The PCR ran on 60 Vbeta and 13 Jbeta primers. This table comes from immunoSEQ multiplex PCR, and its TCRdb copy is limited to in-frame clones, with some not included. The table records approximately 93,000 clones, more than 70% of them present only once. This CDR3 region has 16 residues. The ends lost 5 bases at V and 4 bases at J; junction bases unmatched: 7. Germline values: CDR1 SGHTA, CDR2 FQGTGA. The V gene is TRBV7-3, the J gene TRBJ2-3, with TRBD2 matching 12 bases. Sequencing was carried out using PBMCs. This receptor was obtained from a woman between 40 and 55 years old in good health and CMV-seronegative. The CDR3 reads CASSHGTSGYADTQYF. DNA for the CDR3: TGTGCCAGCAGCCACGGGACTAGCGGGTACGCAGATACGCAGTATTTT.